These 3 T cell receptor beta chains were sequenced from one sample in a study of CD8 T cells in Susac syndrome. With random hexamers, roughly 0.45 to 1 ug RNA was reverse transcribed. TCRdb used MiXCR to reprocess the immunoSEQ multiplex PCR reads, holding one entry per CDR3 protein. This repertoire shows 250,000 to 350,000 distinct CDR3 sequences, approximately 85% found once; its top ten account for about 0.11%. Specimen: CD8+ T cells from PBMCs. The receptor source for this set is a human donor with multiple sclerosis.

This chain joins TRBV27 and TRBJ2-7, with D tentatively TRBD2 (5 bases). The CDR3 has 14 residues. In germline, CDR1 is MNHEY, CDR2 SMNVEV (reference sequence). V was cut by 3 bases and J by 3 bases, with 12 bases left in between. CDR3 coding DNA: TGTGCCAGCAGTTTCGGGATCTCGGGCTACGAGCAGTACTTC. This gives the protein CASSFGISGYEQYF.

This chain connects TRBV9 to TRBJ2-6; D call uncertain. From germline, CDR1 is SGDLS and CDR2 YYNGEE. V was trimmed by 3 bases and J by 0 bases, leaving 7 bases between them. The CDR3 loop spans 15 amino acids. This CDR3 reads CASSGWASGANVLTF. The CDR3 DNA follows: TGTGCCAGCAGCGGCTGGGCCTCTGGGGCCAACGTCCTGACTTTC.

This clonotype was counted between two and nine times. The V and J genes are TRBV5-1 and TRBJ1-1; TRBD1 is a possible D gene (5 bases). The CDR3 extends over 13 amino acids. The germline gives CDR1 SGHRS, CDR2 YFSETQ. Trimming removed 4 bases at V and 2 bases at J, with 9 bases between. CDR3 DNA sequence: TGCGCCAGCAGCCCCGGGACTAACACTGAAGCTTTCTTT. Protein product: CASSPGTNTEAFF. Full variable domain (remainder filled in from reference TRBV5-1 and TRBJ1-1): KAGVTQTPRYLIKTRGQQVTLSCSPISGHRSVSWYQQTPGQGLQFLFEYFSETQRNKGNFPGRFSGRQFSNSRSEMNVSTLELGDSALYLCASSPGTNTEAFFGQGTRLTVV.